Below, one T cell receptor (beta chain) is given with its context. Antigen unknown. CDR3 size: 15 residues. Germline loops: CDR1 SNHLY, CDR2 FYNNEI. With 3 bases removed from V and 6 bases from J, the gap between germline ends came to 14 bases. This sample stems from a study of graft-versus-host responses after intestinal transplantation. For the study at large: Recipients underwent multivisceral, liver-intestinal, or isolated intestinal transplants. General study points: GvH clones appeared in recipient marrow, some first in ileum or blood. High graft-versus-host to host-versus-graft T cell clonal ratios marked allografts of patients with graft-donor macrochimerism.

Measured with immunoSEQ multiplex PCR; TCRdb has only the in-frame clones, and not every one. The sample lists some 27,000 clones; roughly 93% were seen once. The chain carries TRBV2 and TRBJ1-4; a weak D match, TRBD1 (6 bases). This clonotype was obtained from a human patient who received an intestinal transplant, so some T cells may come from the graft donor. Here the sequenced sample was PBMCs, taken 18 days after transplant. CDR3 in amino acids: CASSDGKGEYEKLFF. CDR3 nucleotides: TGTGCCAGCAGTGACGGGAAGGGGGAGTATGAAAAACTGTTTTTT. Using reference TRBV2 and TRBJ1-4 for the parts outside the CDR3, the full variable domain is EPEVTQTPSHQVTQMGQEVILRCVPISNHLYFYWYRQILGQKVEFLVSFYNNEISEKSEIFDDQFSVERPDGSNFTLKIRSTKLEDSAMYFCASSDGKGEYEKLFFGSGTQLSVL.